What follows describes a single T cell receptor (beta chain). What it binds is not known. Looked up from germline, CDR1 is MDHEN and CDR2 is SYDVKM. This CDR3 has 15 amino acids. J gave up 5 bases and V 5 bases, and 10 bases lay outside the gene matches. 60 Vbeta and 13 Jbeta primers were used in PCR. Assay used: immunoSEQ multiplex PCR; TCRdb lists only in-frame clones, some missing. The data show 100,000 to 150,000 clones, 70% to 80% seen once. The entry originates in a study of cytomegalovirus exposure and HLA in healthy donors. Notes on the study in general: Later analysis reportedly placed an Asian-associated ancestry cluster below the roughly 690-donor mean in N-insertions. Reports showed the classifier diagnosing cytomegalovirus status with high specificity and sensitivity.

This chain connects TRBV28 to TRBJ2-7; TRBD1 aligns across 9 bases. Sequenced input: PBMCs. The origin of this receptor is a female donor in good health and CMV-seronegative. CDR3 sequence reads: CASSLGGQGGHEQYF. CDR3 nucleotide sequence: TGTGCCAGCAGTCTAGGGGGACAGGGCGGACACGAGCAGTACTTC.